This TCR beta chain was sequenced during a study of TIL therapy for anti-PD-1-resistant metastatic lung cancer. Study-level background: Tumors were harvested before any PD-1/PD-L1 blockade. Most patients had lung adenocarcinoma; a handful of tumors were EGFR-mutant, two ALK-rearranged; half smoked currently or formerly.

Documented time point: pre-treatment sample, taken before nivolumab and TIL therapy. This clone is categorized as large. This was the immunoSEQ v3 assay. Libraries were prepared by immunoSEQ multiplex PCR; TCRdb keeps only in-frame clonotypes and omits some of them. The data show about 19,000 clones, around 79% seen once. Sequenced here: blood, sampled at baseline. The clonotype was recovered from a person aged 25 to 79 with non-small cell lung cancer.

CDR3 loop: CASSQGAWGYTF. CDR3 nucleotides: TGTGCCAGCAGCCAAGGGGCCTGGGGCTACACCTTC. The chain has TRBV16 and TRBJ1-2, with a possible D match to TRBD1 (5 bases). The germline gives CDR1 KGHSY, CDR2 FQNENV. The CDR3 is 12 residues long. The V and J ends lost 2 bases and 8 bases respectively, with 9 bases between them.